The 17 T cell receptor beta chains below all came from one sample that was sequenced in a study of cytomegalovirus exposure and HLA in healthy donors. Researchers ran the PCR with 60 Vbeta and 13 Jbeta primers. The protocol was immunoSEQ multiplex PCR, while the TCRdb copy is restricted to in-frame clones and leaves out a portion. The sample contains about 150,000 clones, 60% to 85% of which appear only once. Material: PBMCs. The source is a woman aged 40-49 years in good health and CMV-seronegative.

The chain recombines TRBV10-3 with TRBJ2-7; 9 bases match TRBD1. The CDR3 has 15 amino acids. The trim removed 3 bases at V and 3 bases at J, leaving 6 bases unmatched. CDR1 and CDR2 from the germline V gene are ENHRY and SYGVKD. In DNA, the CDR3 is TGTGCCATCAGTGATCCCGACAGGGGGATCTACGAGCAGTACTTC. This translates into CAISDPDRGIYEQYF.

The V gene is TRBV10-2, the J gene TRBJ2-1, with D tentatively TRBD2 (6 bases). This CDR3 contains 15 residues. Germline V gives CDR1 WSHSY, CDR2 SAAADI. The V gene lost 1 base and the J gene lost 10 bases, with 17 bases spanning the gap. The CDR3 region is CASSELGPGVMEQFF. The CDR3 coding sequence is TGCGCCAGCAGTGAGTTGGGCCCGGGGGTGATGGAGCAGTTCTTC.

In DNA form, the CDR3 reads TGTGCCAGCAGTTTAAATAACAGACCTAATGAAAAACTGTTTTTT. It encodes CASSLNNRPNEKLFF. The V gene is TRBV27, the J gene TRBJ1-4; D is uncertain. Germline V gene data show CDR1 as MNHEY and CDR2 as SMNVEV (reference sequence). V was clipped by 2 bases and J by 3 bases, with 10 bases between them. The CDR3 runs to 15 residues.

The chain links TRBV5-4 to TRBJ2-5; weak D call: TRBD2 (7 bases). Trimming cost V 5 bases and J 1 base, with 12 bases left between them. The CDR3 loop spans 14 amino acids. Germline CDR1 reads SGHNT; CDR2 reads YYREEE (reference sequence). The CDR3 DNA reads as TGTGCCAGCAGACTCGGGGGGCTCCAAGAGACCCAGTACTTC. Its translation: CASRLGGLQETQYF.

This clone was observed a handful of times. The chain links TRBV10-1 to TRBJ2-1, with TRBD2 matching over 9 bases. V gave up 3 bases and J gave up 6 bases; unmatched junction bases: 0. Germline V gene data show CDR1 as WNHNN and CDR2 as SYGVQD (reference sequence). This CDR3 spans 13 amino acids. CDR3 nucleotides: TGCGCCAGCAGTGAACTAGCGGGCAATGAGCAGTTCTTC. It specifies CASSELAGNEQFF.

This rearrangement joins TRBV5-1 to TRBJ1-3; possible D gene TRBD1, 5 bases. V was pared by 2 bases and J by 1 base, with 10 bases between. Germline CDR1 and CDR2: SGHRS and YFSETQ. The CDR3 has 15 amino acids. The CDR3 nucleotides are TGCGCCAGCAGCTTAGGGGTCGGTTCTGGAAACACCATATATTTT. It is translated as CASSLGVGSGNTIYF.

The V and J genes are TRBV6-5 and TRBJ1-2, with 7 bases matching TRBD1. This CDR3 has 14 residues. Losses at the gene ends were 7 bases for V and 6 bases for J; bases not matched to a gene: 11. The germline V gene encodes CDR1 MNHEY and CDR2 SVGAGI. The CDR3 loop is CASTQTGDFHGYTF. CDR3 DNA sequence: TGTGCCAGCACCCAAACAGGGGACTTTCATGGCTACACCTTC.

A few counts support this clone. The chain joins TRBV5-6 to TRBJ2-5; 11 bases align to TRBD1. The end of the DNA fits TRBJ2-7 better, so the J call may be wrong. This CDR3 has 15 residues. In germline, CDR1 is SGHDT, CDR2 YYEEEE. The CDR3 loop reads CASSFGGQGAYEQYF. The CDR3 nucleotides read TGTGCCAGCAGCTTTGGGGGACAGGGGGCCTACGAGCAGTACTTC.

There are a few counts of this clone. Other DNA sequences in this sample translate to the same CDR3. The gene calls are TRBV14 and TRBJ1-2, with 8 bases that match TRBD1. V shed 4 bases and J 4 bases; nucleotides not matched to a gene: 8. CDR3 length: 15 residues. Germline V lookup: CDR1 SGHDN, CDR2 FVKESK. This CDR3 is CASSRRQGNLYGYTF. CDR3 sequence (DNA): TGTGCCAGCAGCCGCCGACAGGGGAATCTCTATGGCTACACCTTC.

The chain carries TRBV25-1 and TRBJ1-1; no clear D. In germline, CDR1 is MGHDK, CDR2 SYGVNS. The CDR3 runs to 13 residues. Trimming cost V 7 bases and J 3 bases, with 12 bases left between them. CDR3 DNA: TGTGCCAGCATGGCGGGAGGGTACACTGAAGCTTTCTTT. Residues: CASMAGGYTEAFF.

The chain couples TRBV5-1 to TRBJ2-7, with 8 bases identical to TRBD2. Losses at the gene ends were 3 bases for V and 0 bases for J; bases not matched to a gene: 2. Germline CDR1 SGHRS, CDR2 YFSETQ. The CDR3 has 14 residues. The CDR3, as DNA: TGCGCCAGCAGCTATGGGACTAGCTCCTACGAGCAGTACTTC. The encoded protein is CASSYGTSSYEQYF.

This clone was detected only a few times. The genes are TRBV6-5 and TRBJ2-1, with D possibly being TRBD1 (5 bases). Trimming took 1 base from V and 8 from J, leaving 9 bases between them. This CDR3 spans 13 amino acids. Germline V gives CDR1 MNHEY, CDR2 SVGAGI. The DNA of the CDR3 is TGTGCCAGCAGTTACTTAGGGGATCATGAGCAGTTCTTC. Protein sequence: CASSYLGDHEQFF.

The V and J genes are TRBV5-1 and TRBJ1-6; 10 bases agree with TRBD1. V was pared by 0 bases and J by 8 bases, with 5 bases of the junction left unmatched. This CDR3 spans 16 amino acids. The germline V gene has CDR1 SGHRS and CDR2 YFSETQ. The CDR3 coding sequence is TGCGCCAGCAGCTTGGGACAGGGGGCCGGTTATTCACCCCTCCACTTT. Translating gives CASSLGQGAGYSPLHF.

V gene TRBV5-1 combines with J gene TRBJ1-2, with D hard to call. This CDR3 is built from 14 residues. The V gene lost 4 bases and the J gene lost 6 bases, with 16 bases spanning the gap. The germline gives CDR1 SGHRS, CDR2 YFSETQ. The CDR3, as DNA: TGCGCCAGCAGCCAAAGGAGGGAGGAGAATGGCTACACCTTC. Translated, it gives CASSQRREENGYTF.

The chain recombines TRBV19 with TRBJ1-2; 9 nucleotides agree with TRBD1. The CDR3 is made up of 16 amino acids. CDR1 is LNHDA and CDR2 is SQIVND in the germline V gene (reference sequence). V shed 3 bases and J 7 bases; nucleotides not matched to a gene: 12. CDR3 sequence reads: CASSIVGQGVLGGYTF. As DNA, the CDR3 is TGTGCCAGTAGTATCGTGGGACAGGGAGTTTTAGGTGGCTACACCTTC.

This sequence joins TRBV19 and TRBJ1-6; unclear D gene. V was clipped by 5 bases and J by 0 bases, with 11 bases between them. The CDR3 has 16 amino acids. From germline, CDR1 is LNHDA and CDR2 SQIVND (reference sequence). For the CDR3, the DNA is TGTGCCAGTAGTTGGGCGGGTAGCTCCTATAATTCACCCCTCCACTTT. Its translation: CASSWAGSSYNSPLHF.

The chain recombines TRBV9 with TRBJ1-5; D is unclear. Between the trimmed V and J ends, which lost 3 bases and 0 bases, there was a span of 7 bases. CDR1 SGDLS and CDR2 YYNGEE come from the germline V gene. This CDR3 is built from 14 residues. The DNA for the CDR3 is TGTGCCAGCAGCGGAATACTTAGCAATCAGCCCCAGCATTTT. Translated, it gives CASSGILSNQPQHF.